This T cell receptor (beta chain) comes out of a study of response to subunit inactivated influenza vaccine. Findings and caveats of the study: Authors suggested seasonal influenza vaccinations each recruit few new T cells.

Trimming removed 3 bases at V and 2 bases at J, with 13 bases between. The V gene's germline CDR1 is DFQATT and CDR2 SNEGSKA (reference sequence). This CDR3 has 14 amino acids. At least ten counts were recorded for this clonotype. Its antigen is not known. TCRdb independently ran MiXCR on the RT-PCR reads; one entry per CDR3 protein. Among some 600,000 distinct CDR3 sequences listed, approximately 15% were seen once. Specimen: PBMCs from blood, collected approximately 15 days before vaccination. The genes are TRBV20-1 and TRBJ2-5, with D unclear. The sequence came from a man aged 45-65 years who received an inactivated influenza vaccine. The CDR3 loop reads CSASASGIQETQYF. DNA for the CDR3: TGCAGTGCTAGTGCAAGTGGGATTCAAGAGACCCAGTACTTC.